A single TCR beta chain is shown here with its context. Its cognate antigen is unknown. What the library attached to individual cDNA molecules were unique molecular identifiers. Each CDR3 protein gets one entry after TCRdb re-called the reads with MiXCR. The top ten hold roughly 1.3% of the sample, which has about 120,000 distinct CDR3 sequences, approximately 9.3% seen once. This record belongs to a study of human T cells and chemical hapten exposure. Per the germline V gene, CDR1 is DFQATT and CDR2 is SNEGSKA (reference sequence). With V trimmed by 6 bases and J by 4 bases, 6 bases remained unmatched. This CDR3 region has 13 residues. The study, taken as a whole, reports: High-frequency TCRs, those above 1 in 1000, stayed the same after DPC sensitization.

Researchers extracted total RNA from unfractionated whole blood. The receptor comes from a human donor in good health. Some clones in this sample may be carry-over from other donors' samples. The sample comprised whole blood. This sequence joins TRBV20-1 and TRBJ1-1, with 9 bases matching TRBD1. The CDR3 DNA sequence: TGCAGTGCGGCCGGGACAGGGTTCACTGAAGCTTTCTTT. Protein sequence: CSAAGTGFTEAFF.